This T cell receptor (beta chain) was observed in a study of T cells in Graves' hyperthyroidism and ophthalmopathy. Thyroid ultrasound, orbital computed tomography, clinical symptoms, and serum thyroxine and TRAb underpinned diagnoses. The source of the PBMCs was approximately 9.5 ml of fresh peripheral blood. Researchers took RNA transcripts and amplified the TCR beta CDR3 regions from them. During a first-round RT-PCR of the TCR CDR3, the HTBI primer set was used. TCRdb reanalysed the multiplex PCR reads using MiXCR and keeps one entry per CDR3 protein. The repertoire holds more than 550,000 distinct CDR3 sequences, roughly a sixth seen once, with 16% in the top ten. This clonotype was found a few times. Its matching antigen is unknown. Study-wide results and limits: Most thyroid-expanded clonotypes above 0.001 were also found in blood. Before onset, ophthalmopathy was predicted by the model a median around 6 months earlier.

The sequencing input was blood. This TCR was recovered from a woman aged 45-59 years with Graves' hyperthyroidism that later progressed to Graves' ophthalmopathy.

The CDR3 protein is CASSPTGQGAAGYTF. The CDR3, as DNA: TGTGCCAGCAGCCCTACGGGACAGGGGGCGGCTGGCTACACCTTC. The chain is built from TRBV3-1 and TRBJ1-2; TRBD1 matches at 12 bases. Germline CDR1 reads LGHDT; CDR2 reads YNNKEL (reference sequence). With V trimmed by 4 bases and J by 7 bases, 7 bases remained unmatched. The CDR3 consists of 15 residues.